This TCR beta chain comes out of a study of siplizumab effects on memory and regulatory T cells. General study points: A minor share of alloreactive clones matched unstimulated subsets. It was not possible to assign a naive or memory phenotype to roughly 80-96% of proliferating CD4+ or CD8+ clones. Siplizumab produced a significant drop in alloreactive sequences attributable to unstimulated CD4+ memory cells.

The method was immunoSEQ multiplex PCR; TCRdb's version includes in-frame clones alone and lacks a portion of them. The sample lists 100,000 or so clones, roughly 91% occurring once. Turning to this clone: The antigen remains undetermined.

In germline, CDR1 is MNHNS, CDR2 SASEGT. After removal of 0 bases from V and 11 bases from J, the junction contained 8 bases not matched to a gene. This CDR3 is built from 14 residues. The specimen was CD4+ T cells sorted from blood. The receptor comes from a human donor in good health. The chain combines TRBV6-1 with TRBJ1-1, with 8 positions matching TRBD1. In DNA form, the CDR3 reads TGTGCCAGCAGTGAAGCGGGACAGGCTGGCTCTGCTTTCTTT. Amino acids: CASSEAGQAGSAFF.